These T cell receptor beta chains were read from a single sample in a study of CD8+ T cells in alopecia areata. Clones were sequenced by immunoSEQ multiplex PCR, and TCRdb holds only the in-frame ones, with some missing. The sample includes about 190,000 clones, roughly 60% of them seen just once. The sample consisted of CD4+ T cells sorted from blood, taken between weeks 49 and 50, from a patient treated with tofacitinib. Receptor source: a human donor with alopecia areata. Each CDR3 is given without its conserved first and last residue. Clone size is stated in some rows and not others, as once, few, many or a class when expanded.

v_gene | abundance | CDR3aa
TRBV19 | . | ASSARTGGGQPQH
TRBV4-3 | . | ASSQDGSGAAETQY
TRBV28 | few | ASSLRQGFEAF
TRBV27 | . | ASSPDSFSYGYT
TRBV4-3 | . | ASSQDDSENTEAF
TRBV27 | . | ASSQTGTGLEKLF
TRBV5-1 | few | ASSAGLVTDTQY
TRBV4-3 | . | ASSPQKNSNQPQH
TRBV2 | . | ASSEAGNTEAF
TRBV29-1 | few | SVATEGAYGYT
TRBV2 | . | ASRPEAYGYT
TRBV9 | once | ASSEDFNLNSPLH
TRBV9 | . | ASSAPPGQGRGNYGYT
TRBV10-1 | few | ASSDSYASGKTNSYNEQF
TRBV12-5 | . | ASGSRGLSKQY
TRBV29-1 | few | SVASGGRSYNEQF
TRBV4-3 | . | ASSQDLPSFNEQF
TRBV29-1 | . | SAGVQGPYEQY
TRBV7-8 | few | ASSLVASRGGPNEQF
TRBV9 | . | ASSVDGVYGYT
TRBV27 | . | ASSPTQGKQF
TRBV11-2 | . | ASSSANTDTQY
TRBV9 | . | ASTKGAKYGYT
TRBV20-1 | . | SAPQGQF
TRBV29-1 | few | SVGPRQQETQY
TRBV30 | . | AWSTRTAMNTEAF
TRBV25-1 | few | ASTGGPTSSVDTQY
TRBV10-3 | . | AISESNIAGELF
TRBV29-1 | few | SVHGAVTEAF